This record covers a single T cell receptor beta chain. The entry originates in a study of shared clonotypes between healthy human individuals. The CDR3 totals 16 residues. V trimming: 0 bases; J trimming: 6 bases; junction bases outside the gene matches: 6. Germline V gives CDR1 LGHNA, CDR2 YNFKEQ. Data came from immunoSEQ multiplex PCR; TCRdb stores just in-frame clones and leaves some out. The sample has about 2.3 million clones, more than 85% seen once. The chain couples TRBV4-2 to TRBJ1-5; TRBD1 matches 9 bases. Source material: naive CD4+ T cells from PBMCs. The subset here: CD45RA+ positively selected. This TCR was sampled from a man aged 18 to 29 in good health. Some clones in this sample may be carry-over from other donors' samples. This chain's CDR3 is CASSQDGQGFGQPQHF. The CDR3 nucleotides are TGTGCCAGCAGCCAAGATGGACAGGGGTTTGGTCAGCCCCAGCATTTT.